These 22 T cell receptor beta chains were sequenced from one sample in a study of regulatory T cells in long-lasting Graves disease. TCR beta libraries were built with iRepertoire HTBI primers and Arm-PCR of CDR3 regions. MiXCR was run by TCRdb on the multiplex PCR reads, yielding one entry per CDR3 protein. The table has approximately 440,000 distinct CDR3 sequences, around 22% seen once. Time point denoted: persistent/refractory GD, antithyroid drugs over 5 years with positive TRAb. The TCR library was made from RNA that had been extracted from PBMCs in TRIzol. The sequencing here drew on peripheral blood mononuclear cells (PBMCs), taken when the disease was refractory, from a patient treated with antithyroid drugs. All receptors come from a female donor with Graves disease.

The chain links TRBV7-9 to TRBJ2-7; D is unresolved. The germline CDR1 and CDR2 sequences are SEHNR and FQNEAQ (reference sequence). The CDR3 runs to 14 residues. Trimming shortened V by 1 base and J by 7 bases, and 14 bases separated the two germline ends. CDR3 loop: CASSLVVGTQEQYF. CDR3 in DNA: TGTGCCAGCAGCTTAGTGGTGGGTACTCAAGAGCAGTACTTC. The complete variable domain, with remaining parts taken from reference TRBV7-9 and TRBJ2-7, reads DTGVSQNPRHKITKRGQNVTFRCDPISEHNRLYWYRQTLGQGPEFLTYFQNEAQLEKSRLLSDRFSAERPKGSFSTLEIQRTEQGDSAMYLCASSLVVGTQEQYFGPGTRLTVT.

The chain recombines TRBV20-1 with TRBJ2-7; 8 bases match TRBD1. Germline V gives CDR1 DFQATT, CDR2 SNEGSKA (reference sequence). Trimming at V came to 5 bases and at J to 5 bases, leaving 8 bases not matched to a gene. CDR3 length: 13 residues. Here the CDR3 reads CSAVWTGLDEQYF. CDR3 DNA: TGCAGTGCTGTATGGACAGGGCTCGACGAGCAGTACTTC.

This clonotype was detected many times. Its ends do not fully match the called genes, so a read error is possible. The gene calls are TRBV6-1 and TRBJ1-2, with a weak D call TRBD1 (5 bases). CDR1 is MNHNS, CDR2 SASEGT, per germline. The CDR3 loop spans 14 amino acids. The CDR3 DNA is TGTGCCAGCAGTGACTCCACGGGGGACCCTTTTCATTACTTC. It translates to CASSDSTGDPFHYF.

The V and J genes are TRBV6-2 or TRBV6-3 and TRBJ2-1; TRBD2 agrees at 7 bases. CDR3 length: 16 amino acids. Germline assignment: CDR1 MNHEY and CDR2 SVGEGT. Trimming at V came to 6 bases and at J to 0 bases, leaving 8 bases not matched to a gene. The CDR3 region has the DNA TGTGCCAGCAGCCTAACTAGCGTCGCCTCCTACAATGAGCAGTTCTTC. It translates to CASSLTSVASYNEQFF.

This clonotype has at least ten counts. The V and J genes are TRBV28 and TRBJ2-7, with 7 nucleotides matching TRBD2. This CDR3 spans 16 amino acids. Germline trimming cut 5 bases from V and 5 bases from J; bases unmatched to any gene: 15. The germline V gene encodes CDR1 MDHEN and CDR2 SYDVKM. The CDR3 nucleotides are TGTGCCAGCAGTGGGAGGGTTGGCGGGAGTTTCGACGAGCAGTACTTC. It specifies CASSGRVGGSFDEQYF.

The rearrangement joins TRBV20-1 to TRBJ1-2, with TRBD1 matching 8 bases. This CDR3 spans 14 amino acids. In germline, CDR1 is DFQATT, CDR2 SNEGSKA (reference sequence). V dropped 0 bases and J dropped 4; count of bases not matched to a gene: 4. CDR3 nucleotides: TGCAGTGCTAGAGAAGGACAGGGTGGCTATGGCTACACCTTC. This translates into CSAREGQGGYGYTF.

This clonotype was picked up a small number of times. This rearrangement joins TRBV10-3 to TRBJ1-2, with 7 bases that match TRBD1. The V segment lost 7 bases and the J segment 4 bases; nucleotides outside the gene matches: 15. In germline, CDR1 is ENHRY, CDR2 SYGVKD. This CDR3 has 16 residues. In DNA, the CDR3 is TGTGCCATCACCGGTGGGACAGCCACTGGGATCTATGGCTACACCTTC. Translated, it gives CAITGGTATGIYGYTF.

This clonotype has a count of ten or more. The J gene is TRBJ2-7, the V gene TRBV30; the D gene is possibly TRBD2 (6 bases). There are 15 residues in the CDR3. Germline lookup yields CDR1 GTSNPN and CDR2 SVGIG (reference sequence). V shed 3 bases and J shed 3 bases, with 18 bases lying between them. The chain's CDR3 is CAWRRFSGGYYEQYF. The CDR3 DNA follows: TGTGCCTGGAGACGGTTTAGCGGAGGGTACTACGAGCAGTACTTC.

This clonotype was counted many times. This rearrangement joins TRBV6-1 to TRBJ1-2; D might be TRBD1 (6 bases). Trimming pared 7 bases from V and 3 bases from J, leaving 12 bases between. The CDR3 is 13 amino acids. CDR1 is MNHNS and CDR2 is SASEGT in the germline V gene. The CDR3 sequence: CASKTGHDYGYTF. CDR3 in DNA: TGTGCCAGCAAAACGGGACACGACTATGGCTACACCTTC.

This chain joins TRBV30 and TRBJ2-7; the D gene is possibly TRBD1 (6 bases). Germline values: CDR1 GTSNPN, CDR2 SVGIG (reference sequence). The V end was cut by 5 bases, the J end by 6 bases, with 14 bases between. The CDR3 sequence is 12 residues long. Here the CDR3 reads CAWGLGAGEQYF. The DNA for the CDR3 is TGTGCCTGGGGTTTGGGGGCGGGCGAGCAGTACTTC.

This CDR3 reads CASSLGGQQFF. The CDR3, as DNA: TGTGCCAGCAGCTTAGGGGGACAGCAGTTCTTC. The genes are TRBV7-6 and TRBJ2-1; D is perhaps TRBD1 or TRBD2 (5 bases each). This CDR3 region has 11 residues. With 1 base removed from V and 11 bases from J, the gap between germline ends came to 6 bases. Germline lookup yields CDR1 SGHVS and CDR2 FNYEAQ.

The chain links TRBV30 to TRBJ1-1; maybe TRBD1 (6 bases). CDR1 and CDR2 from the germline V gene are GTSNPN and SVGIG (reference sequence). V lost 4 bases to trimming and J lost 1 base, with 13 bases between them. The CDR3 sequence is 14 residues long. For the CDR3, the DNA is TGTGCCTGGACCACAGGGAATTCGAACACTGAAGCTTTCTTT. Residues: CAWTTGNSNTEAFF.

The chain joins TRBV20-1 to TRBJ1-1; possibly TRBD1 for D (5 bases). The V and J ends lost 6 bases and 8 bases respectively, with 19 bases between them. Germline CDR1 is DFQATT and CDR2 is SNEGSKA (reference sequence). The CDR3 consists of 13 residues. CDR3 bases: TGCAGTGCGGGGAGGGGTTTTGGGGAAGAAGCTTTCTTT. This sequence encodes CSAGRGFGEEAFF.

A word on this clonotype: Only one base separates this from a far larger clonotype, so it likely reflects a read error. Given the absence of the conserved phenylalanine or tryptophan at the CDR3 end, a read error is likely. J is TRBJ2-2 and V is TRBV7-2; D gene uncertain. V shed 1 base and J shed 4 bases, with 4 bases lying between them. Germline CDR1 reads SGHTA; CDR2 reads FQGNSA. This CDR3 has 13 residues. The CDR3 nucleotides read TGTGCCAGCAGCTTAGGGGGCACCGGGGAGCTGTTTCTT. Amino acid sequence: CASSLGGTGELFL.

The rearrangement links TRBV5-1 to TRBJ1-3; 7 positions agree with TRBD1. J gave up 0 bases and V 5 bases, and 11 bases lay outside the gene matches. CDR1 SGHRS and CDR2 YFSETQ come from the germline V gene. The CDR3 is 17 residues long. As DNA, the CDR3 is TGCGCCAGCAGAAGGACAACAGGGGACGCCTCTGGAAACACCATATATTTT. Residues: CASRRTTGDASGNTIYF.

At least ten counts were recorded for this clonotype. J is TRBJ2-5 and V is TRBV24-1; no definite D call. Trimming pared 5 bases from V and 0 bases from J, leaving 6 bases between. This CDR3 region has 13 residues. Germline V gene sequence: CDR1 KGHDR, CDR2 SFDVKD. The CDR3 here is CATSVGYQETQYF. The CDR3 DNA sequence: TGTGCCACCAGTGTCGGGTACCAAGAGACCCAGTACTTC.

This chain connects TRBV29-1 to TRBJ2-7, with D perhaps TRBD2 (5 bases). CDR3 length equals 11 residues. Germline-derived CDR1 and CDR2 are SQVTM and ANQGSEA. Trimming stripped 7 bases from V and 3 bases from J, with 10 bases between. CDR3 nucleotides: TGCAGCGCGGGCCGGGGCTACGAGCAGTACTTC. Translating it yields CSAGRGYEQYF.

The gene calls are TRBV4-3 and TRBJ2-6; D ambiguous. Trimming removed 1 base at V and 2 bases at J, with 9 bases between. There are 16 residues in the CDR3. The germline V gene has CDR1 LGHNA and CDR2 YSLEER. CDR3 amino acids: CASSQALSTGANVLTF. In DNA form, the CDR3 reads TGCGCCAGCAGCCAAGCCTTGTCAACTGGGGCCAACGTCCTGACTTTC.

There are a few counts of this clonotype. The chain uses TRBV18 and TRBJ1-1; D might be TRBD1 (5 bases). Per germline, CDR1 KGHSH and CDR2 LQKENI. V lost 2 bases and J 4 bases, leaving 8 bases between the germline ends. The CDR3 extends over 13 amino acids. CDR3: CASSPRGSTEAFF. Here the CDR3 DNA reads TGTGCCAGCTCACCAAGGGGCAGCACTGAAGCTTTCTTT.

The rearrangement links TRBV20-1 to TRBJ2-7; 7 bases match TRBD1. CDR1 and CDR2 (germline): DFQATT, SNEGSKA (reference sequence). The CDR3 contains 15 residues. V gave up 0 bases and J gave up 5 bases; unmatched junction bases: 10. CDR3 residues: CSARDMARGIHEQYF. Here the CDR3 DNA reads TGCAGTGCTAGAGATATGGCCAGGGGGATCCACGAGCAGTACTTC.

In its sample, this clonotype was seen a few times. This chain connects TRBV20-1 to TRBJ1-1; maybe TRBD1 (5 bases). This CDR3 region has 14 residues. V was cut by 5 bases and J by 5 bases, with 18 bases left in between. Germline V CDR1 and CDR2: DFQATT, SNEGSKA (reference sequence). Here the CDR3 reads CSAPRTGERTEAFF. Here the CDR3 DNA reads TGCAGTGCTCCGCGGACGGGGGAGAGGACTGAAGCTTTCTTT.

V is TRBV19 and J is TRBJ2-1; TRBD2 agrees at 12 bases. The CDR3 runs to 14 residues. Germline CDR1 LNHDA, CDR2 SQIVND (reference sequence). V was pared by 4 bases and J by 7 bases, with 2 bases of the junction left unmatched. The CDR3 loop is CASSTLAGGNEQFF. CDR3 coding DNA: TGTGCCAGTAGTACACTAGCGGGAGGTAATGAGCAGTTCTTC.